These 15 T cell receptor beta chains were sequenced from one sample in a study of T cell clonality in common variable immunodeficiency. Study outcomes and limitations: Reportedly, TCR beta sequences from common variable immunodeficiency showed fewer deletions and N-nucleotide insertions.

The protocol was immunoSEQ multiplex PCR, while the TCRdb copy is restricted to in-frame clones and leaves out a portion. The sample contains fewer than 40,000 clones, none occurring once; around 7% lies in the top ten. No antigen has been identified for these receptors. The specimen was peripheral blood mononuclear cells. Receptor source: a human donor with common variable immunodeficiency.

In its sample, this clone is medium-sized. The read falls 3 residues short of the CDR3 end, and the missing part is taken from the germline J gene. The chain combines TRBV7-3 with TRBJ1-2, with TRBD1 as a possible D gene (6 bases). The CDR3 totals 14 residues. The V gene's germline CDR1 is SGHTA and CDR2 FQGTGA. V was shortened by 5 bases and J by 2 bases, with 12 bases between the two germline ends. The covered CDR3 bases are TGTGCCAGCAGCCCAACCCAGGGGAACTATGGC. Amino acid sequence: CASSPTQGNYG. The full-length CDR3 reads as CASSPTQGNYGYTF.

Many counts were recorded for this clone. The read terminates 3 residues ahead of where the CDR3 ends, so the germline J gene completes it. The chain employs TRBV6-2 or TRBV6-3 and TRBJ2-1, with 10 bases matching TRBD2. Germline V gene lookup returns CDR1 MNHEY and CDR2 SVGEGT. This CDR3 has 16 amino acids. Unmatched junction bases numbered 13, after V lost 6 bases and J lost 8 bases. This CDR3 is CASRQARTSGVYEQFF. Incomplete CDR3 DNA: TGTGCCAGCAGGCAGGCCCGGACTAGCGGCGTCTATGAG.

By share, this clone ranks as medium-sized. The missing CDR3 end, 3 residues past where the read stops, is filled in from the germline J gene. The J gene is TRBJ2-1, the V gene TRBV9; D might be TRBD2 (6 bases). The CDR3 runs to 15 residues. Trimming stripped 0 bases from V and 5 bases from J, with 12 bases between. Germline V CDR1 and CDR2: SGDLS, YYNGEE. The CDR3 reads CASSVVSGQNNEQFF. The part of the CDR3 DNA that was read is TGTGCCAGCAGCGTAGTAAGCGGGCAAAACAATGAG. Filled out from reference TRBV9 and TRBJ2-1, the complete variable domain reads DSGVTQTPKHLITATGQRVTLRCSPRSGDLSVYWYQQSLDQGLQFLIQYYNGEERAKGNILERFSAQQFPDLHSELNLSSLELGDSALYFCASSVVSGQNNEQFFGPGTRLTVL.

This clone appeared many times. The observed sequence ends 3 residues before the CDR3 terminus, with the missing tail filled in from the germline J gene. The rearrangement uses TRBV6-2 or TRBV6-3 and TRBJ2-1; 8 positions agree with TRBD2. This CDR3 has 17 amino acids. Germline CDR1 and CDR2: MNHEY and SVGEGT. V lost 0 bases to trimming and J lost 9 bases; unmatched junction nucleotides: 13. The covered CDR3 bases are TGTGCCAGCAGTTACTCCTTTTTCCCTAGCGGGCCCTTTGAG. Translation: CASSYSFFPSGPFE. The full CDR3 protein reads CASSYSFFPSGPFEQFF.

This clone was observed many times. The observed sequence ends 3 residues before the CDR3 terminus, with the missing tail filled in from the germline J gene. The gene calls are TRBV29-1 and TRBJ2-3; 7 bases agree with TRBD1. The ends lost 4 bases at V and 2 bases at J; junction bases unmatched: 3. The CDR3 extends over 13 amino acids. Germline CDR1 and CDR2: SQVTM and ANQGSEA. The CDR3 bases that were read are TGCAGCGTTGGGGGACAGAACACAGATACG. It specifies CSVGGQNTDT. The whole CDR3 protein is CSVGGQNTDTQYF.

Ten or more counts support this clone. CDR3 loop: CASSGGTAFTDTQYF. The sequenced CDR3 bases are TGTGCCAGTAGTGGAGGGACAGCTTTCACAGATACG. The chain carries TRBV19 and TRBJ2-3; tentatively, D is TRBD1 (7 bases). The read ends 3 residues early relative to the CDR3; the germline J gene fills the gap. Germline CDR1 LNHDA, CDR2 SQIVND (reference sequence). This CDR3 has 15 residues. V gave up 5 bases and J gave up 2 bases, with 14 bases separating them.

This clone was detected only a few times. Only one base separates this from a far larger clonotype, so it likely reflects a read error. From the germline J gene comes the end of the CDR3, since the read stops 3 residues before it. The V call is TRBV5-1, the J call TRBJ2-5; weak D call: TRBD2 (6 bases). The V and J ends lost 2 bases and 5 bases respectively, with 13 bases between them. Germline V lookup: CDR1 SGHRS, CDR2 YFSETQ. The CDR3 sequence is 14 residues long. CDR3 DNA (partial): TGCGCCAGCAGCTTCGGGGGTGGAACGGAGACC. This encodes CASSFGGGTET. The entire CDR3 is CASSFGGGTETQYF.

The sample holds a few counts of this clone. Read sequence stops 3 residues before the CDR3 end, and the germline J gene provides the missing end. The chain couples TRBV5-1 to TRBJ2-7; no clear D. Germline V lookup: CDR1 SGHRS, CDR2 YFSETQ. V lost 5 bases and J lost 2, with 5 bases in between. The CDR3 extends over 11 amino acids. CDR3 bases read: TGCGCCAGCAGTAGCACCTACGAG. Translation gives CASSSTYE. The complete CDR3 reads CASSSTYEQYF.

This clone was found a few times. The CDR3 is cut off 3 residues early in the read; its end comes from the germline J gene. V gene TRBV19 combines with J gene TRBJ2-5; TRBD2 matches 10 bases. The CDR3 length is 14 residues. Germline lookup yields CDR1 LNHDA and CDR2 SQIVND (reference sequence). V lost 3 bases and J lost 7; bases outside the gene matches: 5. The CDR3 loop reads CASSILAGGGTQYF. The part of the CDR3 DNA that was read is TGTGCCAGTAGTATCTTAGCGGGAGGAGGGACC.

Ten or more counts support this clone. The sequence runs out 3 residues before the end of the CDR3; the remainder is reconstructed from the germline J gene. J is TRBJ2-1 and V is TRBV7-2; TRBD1 matches at 8 bases. This CDR3 has 13 residues. Germline CDR1 is SGHTA and CDR2 is FQGNSA. V shed 8 bases, J shed 5 bases, and the junction held 5 bases outside the gene matches. The CDR3 DNA, read in part, is TGTGCCAGCCGACAGGGGCCTAACAATGAG. Its protein product is CASRQGPNNE. The full CDR3 protein reads CASRQGPNNEQFF. The complete variable domain, with remaining parts taken from reference TRBV7-2 and TRBJ2-1, reads GAGVSQSPSNKVTEKGKDVELRCDPISGHTALYWYRQSLGQGLEFLIYFQGNSAPDKSGLPSDRFSAERTGGSVSTLTIQRTQQEDSAVYLCASRQGPNNEQFFGPGTRLTVL.

With regard to this clone: The read gets to within 3 residues of the CDR3 end, and the germline J gene fills in the rest. The chain uses TRBV7-2 and TRBJ1-1; TRBD1 agrees at 9 bases. This CDR3 spans 15 amino acids. Trimming at V came to 5 bases and at J to 5 bases, leaving 9 bases not matched to a gene. The germline V gene has CDR1 SGHTA and CDR2 FQGNSA. CDR3 protein: CASSRKNRGRTEAFF. The CDR3 DNA, read in part, is TGTGCCAGCAGCAGAAAGAACAGGGGGCGGACTGAA. Full variable domain (remainder filled in from reference TRBV7-2 and TRBJ1-1): GAGVSQSPSNKVTEKGKDVELRCDPISGHTALYWYRQSLGQGLEFLIYFQGNSAPDKSGLPSDRFSAERTGGSVSTLTIQRTQQEDSAVYLCASSRKNRGRTEAFFGQGTRLTVV.

This clone was seen more than once but under ten times. The read gets to within 3 residues of the CDR3 end, and the germline J gene fills in the rest. The chain combines TRBV7-9 with TRBJ2-1; D might be TRBD2 (5 bases). Germline V gene lookup returns CDR1 SEHNR and CDR2 FQNEAQ (reference sequence). CDR3 size: 15 residues. V was shortened by 8 bases and J by 7 bases, with 21 bases between the two germline ends. The CDR3 is CASAEGSFSGNEQFF. The sequenced part of the CDR3 DNA is TGTGCCAGCGCCGAGGGTTCCTTTTCTGGGAATGAG.

Only a few counts were recorded for this clone. The sequence runs out 3 residues before the end of the CDR3; the remainder is reconstructed from the germline J gene. The chain uses TRBV7-6 and TRBJ2-3; tentatively, D is TRBD1 (6 bases). V lost 5 bases to trimming and J lost 2 bases, with 14 bases between them. Germline CDR1 and CDR2: SGHVS and FNYEAQ. The CDR3 runs to 15 residues. CDR3: CASSLDGTPTDTQYF. The covered CDR3 bases are TGTGCCAGCAGCCTAGACGGGACACCCACAGATACG.

This clone was observed many times. The read finishes 3 residues shy of the CDR3 end, and the germline J gene is used to complete it. This chain joins TRBV20-1 and TRBJ2-1; 13 nucleotides line up with TRBD2. From germline, CDR1 is DFQATT and CDR2 SNEGSKA (reference sequence). The CDR3 contains 15 residues. V shed 5 bases and J 3 bases; nucleotides not matched to a gene: 4. This chain's CDR3 is CSAYGLAGDYNEQFF. The covered CDR3 bases are TGCAGTGCTTATGGACTAGCGGGAGACTACAATGAG.

This clone was detected many times. The read gets to within 3 residues of the CDR3 end, and the germline J gene fills in the rest. The rearrangement links TRBV3-1 (or the pseudogene TRBV3-2) to TRBJ1-5; TRBD1 matches at 9 bases. There are 16 residues in the CDR3. After removal of 4 bases from V and 5 bases from J, the junction contained 9 bases not matched to a gene. Germline loops: CDR1 LGHDT, CDR2 YNNKEL (reference sequence). CDR3 DNA, as far as it was read: TGTGCCAGCAGCCGGCACACGGGACAGGGCCATCAGCCC. It is translated as CASSRHTGQGHQP. The whole CDR3 protein reads CASSRHTGQGHQPQHF.